Many counts were recorded for the clone carrying this T cell receptor beta chain. The antigen is undetermined. Germline V lookup: CDR1 SGHAT, CDR2 FQNNGV. There are 13 residues in the CDR3. Trimming stripped 5 bases from V and 5 bases from J, with 12 bases between. Prepared libraries of TCR beta cDNA carried unique molecular identifiers. The T cell input of roughly 0.9 to 11 million gave approximately 500,000 cDNA molecules. TCRdb fed the PCR reads into MiXCR, producing one record per CDR3 protein. The sample contains about 170,000 distinct CDR3 sequences, 25% to 35% of which appear only once. This entry comes from a study of post-analysis software for immune sequencing data. Study results and caveats: F measure clustering grouped samples strongly by preparation batch. The study found TRBV5-6, TRBV5-1 and TRBV20-1 among about five TRBV segments more frequent in patients than controls.

Sequencing input: blood. The rearrangement joins TRBV11-2 to TRBJ2-5; perhaps TRBD1 as D (6 bases). The clonotype was recovered from a girl aged 10-17 years with multiple sclerosis. DNA for the CDR3: TGTGCCAGCAGCAGCAACAGGGAGGAGACCCAGTACTTC. Amino acids: CASSSNREETQYF. The full variable domain, its missing parts supplied by reference TRBV11-2 and TRBJ2-5, is EAGVAQSPRYKIIEKRQSVAFWCNPISGHATLYWYQQILGQGPKLLIQFQNNGVVDDSQLPKDRFSAERLKGVDSTLKIQPAKLEDSAVYLCASSSNREETQYFGPGTRLLVL.